A selection of T cell receptor beta chains follows, all from one sample in a study of shared clonotypes between healthy human individuals. The method was immunoSEQ multiplex PCR; TCRdb's version includes in-frame clones alone and lacks a portion of them. The sample records about 2,100,000 clones, around 93% being singletons. The sample comprised naive CD8+ T cells from PBMCs. The receptors were sampled from a man aged 18 to 35 in good health. Some clones in this sample may be carry-over from other donors' samples. CDR3s include the opening cysteine and the closing phenylalanine or tryptophan. D genes are given only for firm matches. Some rows mark clone size as missing; the rest say once, few, many or name a class of expanded clone.

CDR3,DNA,J,D,V,size
CASSLGGYGYTF,TGTGCCAGCAGCCTCGGGGGCTATGGCTACACCTTC,TRBJ1-2,.,TRBV7-2,.
CASSQGAFTNTEAFF,TGCGCCAGCAGCCAAGGCGCGTTTACGAACACTGAAGCTTTCTTT,TRBJ1-1,.,TRBV4-3,.
CASSLRQGGYYGYTF,TGTGCCAGCAGTTTGCGACAGGGGGGATACTATGGCTACACCTTC,TRBJ1-2,TRBD1,TRBV27,.
CASSLSRGLAVSSGELFF,TGTGCCAGCAGTTTATCGAGGGGACTAGCGGTTTCGTCCGGGGAGCTGTTTTTT,TRBJ2-2,TRBD2,TRBV27,.
CASSPAPVIRNTGELFF,TGTGCCAGCAGCCCCGCCCCGGTAATAAGAAACACCGGGGAGCTGTTTTTT,TRBJ2-2,.,TRBV5-6,.
CASSLSRLAGAVADTQYF,TGTGCCAGCAGCTTATCTAGACTAGCGGGAGCAGTGGCAGATACGCAGTATTTT,TRBJ2-3,TRBD2,TRBV7-2,.
CASGSGTEAFF,TGTGCCAGCGGGAGTGGCACTGAAGCTTTCTTT,TRBJ1-1,.,TRBV7-9,.
CASSVILAETNTGELFF,TGTGCCAGCAGCGTAATATTGGCGGAGACGAACACCGGGGAGCTGTTTTTT,TRBJ2-2,.,TRBV7-9,.
CATSGTRTAQETQYF,TGTGCTACCAGCGGCACCAGGACAGCTCAAGAGACCCAGTACTTC,TRBJ2-5,.,TRBV15,once
CAISESKGADTQYF,TGTGCCATCAGTGAGTCGAAGGGGGCAGATACGCAGTATTTT,TRBJ2-3,.,TRBV10-3,.
CASSRLTGTNEKLFF,TGCGCCAGCAGCCGCCTGACTGGAACTAATGAAAAACTGTTTTTT,TRBJ1-4,.,TRBV4-3,.
CASSEAGGTEAFF,TGTGCCAGCAGTGAAGCGGGTGGAACTGAAGCTTTCTTT,TRBJ1-1,.,TRBV2,.
CAVQRGTQSYEQYF,TGTGCCGTCCAGCGGGGGACACAGTCCTACGAGCAGTACTTC,TRBJ2-7,TRBD2,TRBV10-3,.
CASTDGVGETQYF,TGTGCCAGCACCGACGGGGTAGGGGAGACCCAGTACTTC,TRBJ2-5,.,TRBV9,.
CASSSGVSYNEQFF,TGCGCCAGCTCGAGCGGGGTCTCCTACAATGAGCAGTTCTTC,TRBJ2-1,TRBD2,TRBV4-1,.
CASSIGGGLSNQPQHF,TGTGCCAGTAGTATAGGGGGGGGATTGAGCAATCAGCCCCAGCATTTT,TRBJ1-5,.,TRBV19,.
CSGTGGDTGELFF,TGCAGCGGTACAGGGGGGGACACCGGGGAGCTGTTTTTT,TRBJ2-2,.,TRBV29-1,.
CASSPLDAGELFF,TGTGCCAGCAGTCCCCTCGACGCCGGGGAGCTGTTTTTT,TRBJ2-2,.,TRBV27,.
CASSPLEDDEKLFF,TGTGCCAGCAGTCCACTGGAAGATGATGAAAAACTGTTTTTT,TRBJ1-4,.,TRBV28,once
CASSFLRKGARGNIQYF,TGTGCCAGCAGTTTTTTGAGAAAGGGGGCGCGGGGAAACATTCAGTACTTC,TRBJ2-4,.,TRBV28,.
CASSLGQGLDNEQFF,TGCGCCAGCAGCTTAGGACAGGGGCTAGACAATGAGCAGTTCTTC,TRBJ2-1,TRBD1,TRBV5-1,.
CASSERLVGLDTGELFF,TGCGCCAGCAGTGAAAGGCTAGTGGGGCTAGACACCGGGGAGCTGTTTTTT,TRBJ2-2,.,TRBV10-2,.
CASSLGRQGAAEGF,TGTGCCAGCAGCTTAGGTCGACAGGGGGCAGCGGAGGGTTTC,TRBJ2-7,TRBD1,TRBV13,.
CASGFSSYEQYF,TGTGCTAGTGGTTTCTCGTCCTACGAGCAGTACTTC,TRBJ2-7,.,TRBV12-5,once
CASSIGALGYTF,TGTGCCAGTAGTATTGGGGCGTTGGGCTACACCTTC,TRBJ1-2,.,TRBV19,.
CASNRDASSGNTIYF,TGTGCCAGCAACCGGGACGCGAGCTCTGGAAACACCATATATTTT,TRBJ1-3,.,TRBV2,.
CASSLHDLQGARVEAFF,TGTGCCAGCAGCCTCCATGATTTACAGGGGGCGCGGGTTGAAGCTTTCTTT,TRBJ1-1,TRBD1,TRBV11-2,.
CASSPTMSGYEQYF,TGTGCCAGCAGTCCGACTATGAGCGGCTACGAGCAGTACTTC,TRBJ2-7,.,TRBV27,.
CASSPPRAGPTGELFF,TGTGCCAGCTCACCCCCTCGCGCGGGACCAACCGGGGAGCTGTTTTTT,TRBJ2-2,.,TRBV18,.
CASSVGSSGQFF,TGTGCCAGCAGCGTAGGTTCTAGCGGGCAGTTCTTC,TRBJ2-1,TRBD2,TRBV9,.
CASTPHRVILHQPQHF,TGCGCCAGCACACCCCACAGGGTTATATTGCATCAGCCCCAGCATTTT,TRBJ1-5,.,TRBV5-1,once
CASSSQTSGQKNYGYTF,TGTGCCAGCAGTTCCCAAACATCGGGACAGAAAAACTATGGCTACACCTTC,TRBJ1-2,TRBD1,TRBV27,.
CASSGRKETQYF,TGTGCCAGCAGCGGACGGAAAGAGACCCAGTACTTC,TRBJ2-5,.,TRBV2,.
CASSIGTPSSYEQYF,TGTGCCAGTAGTATCGGGACCCCGAGCTCCTACGAGCAGTACTTC,TRBJ2-7,.,TRBV19,.
CASSHRDREWANQPQHF,TGTGCCAGCAGTCACCGGGACAGGGAGTGGGCCAATCAGCCCCAGCATTTT,TRBJ1-5,TRBD1,TRBV28,.
CASSLELLETGELFF,TGTGCCAGCAGCTTGGAGTTGTTGGAGACCGGGGAGCTGTTTTTT,TRBJ2-2,.,TRBV5-5,.
CATSTTEGGYGYTF,TGTGCCACCAGCACAACAGAGGGTGGTTATGGCTACACCTTC,TRBJ1-2,.,TRBV15,.
CASSPVSRGNEQFF,TGCGCCAGCAGCCCAGTTAGTCGGGGAAATGAGCAGTTCTTC,TRBJ2-1,.,TRBV4-1,.
CASIPRGTDTQYF,TGTGCCAGCATCCCGCGGGGGACAGATACGCAGTATTTT,TRBJ2-3,TRBD2,TRBV5-6,.
CASSLAVTEGETQYF,TGTGCCAGCAGCTTAGCGGTGACGGAAGGAGAGACCCAGTACTTC,TRBJ2-5,.,TRBV7-9,.
CASRLRRDRVDGGYTF,TGTGCCAGCAGGCTACGCCGGGACAGGGTTGATGGGGGCTACACCTTC,TRBJ1-2,TRBD1,TRBV28,.
CASSSTGGEAFF,TGTGCCAGCAGCTCTACAGGGGGTGAAGCTTTCTTT,TRBJ1-1,TRBD1,TRBV7-9,.
CAWSEGQGRHTQYF,TGTGCCTGGAGTGAGGGACAGGGGAGGCATACGCAGTATTTT,TRBJ2-3,TRBD1,TRBV30,.